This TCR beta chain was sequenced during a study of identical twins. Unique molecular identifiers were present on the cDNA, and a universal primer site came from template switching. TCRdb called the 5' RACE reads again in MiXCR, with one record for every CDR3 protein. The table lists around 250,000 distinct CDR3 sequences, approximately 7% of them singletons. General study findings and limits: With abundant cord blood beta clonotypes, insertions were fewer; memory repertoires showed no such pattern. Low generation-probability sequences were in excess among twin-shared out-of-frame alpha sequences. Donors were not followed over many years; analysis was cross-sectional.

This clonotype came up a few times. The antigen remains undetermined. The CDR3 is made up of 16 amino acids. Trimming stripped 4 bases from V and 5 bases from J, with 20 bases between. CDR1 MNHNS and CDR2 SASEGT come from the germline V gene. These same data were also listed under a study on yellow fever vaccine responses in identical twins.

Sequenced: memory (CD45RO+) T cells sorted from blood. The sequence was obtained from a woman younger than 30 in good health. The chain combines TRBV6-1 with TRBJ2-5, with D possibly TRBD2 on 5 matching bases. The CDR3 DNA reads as TGTGCCAGCAGTGTTGGGCCCGGTAGCTGGGAGGAGACCCAGTACTTC. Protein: CASSVGPGSWEETQYF.